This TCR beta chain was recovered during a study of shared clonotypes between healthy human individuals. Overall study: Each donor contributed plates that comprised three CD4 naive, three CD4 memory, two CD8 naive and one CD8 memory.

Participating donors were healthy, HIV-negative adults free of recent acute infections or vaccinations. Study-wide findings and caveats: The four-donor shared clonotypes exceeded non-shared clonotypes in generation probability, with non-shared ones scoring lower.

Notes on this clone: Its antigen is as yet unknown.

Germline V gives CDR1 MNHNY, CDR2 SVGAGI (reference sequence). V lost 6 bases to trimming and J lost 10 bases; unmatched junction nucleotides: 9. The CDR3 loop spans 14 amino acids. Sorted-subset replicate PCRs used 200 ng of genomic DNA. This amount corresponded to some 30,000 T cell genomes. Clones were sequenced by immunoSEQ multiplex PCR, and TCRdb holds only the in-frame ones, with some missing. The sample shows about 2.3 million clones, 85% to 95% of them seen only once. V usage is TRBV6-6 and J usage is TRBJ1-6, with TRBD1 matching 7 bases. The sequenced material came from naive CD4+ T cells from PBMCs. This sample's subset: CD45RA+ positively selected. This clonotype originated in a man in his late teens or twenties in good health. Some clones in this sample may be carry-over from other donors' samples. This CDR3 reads CASSKDRDGSPLHF. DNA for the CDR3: TGTGCCAGCAGCAAAGACAGGGATGGATCACCCCTCCACTTT.